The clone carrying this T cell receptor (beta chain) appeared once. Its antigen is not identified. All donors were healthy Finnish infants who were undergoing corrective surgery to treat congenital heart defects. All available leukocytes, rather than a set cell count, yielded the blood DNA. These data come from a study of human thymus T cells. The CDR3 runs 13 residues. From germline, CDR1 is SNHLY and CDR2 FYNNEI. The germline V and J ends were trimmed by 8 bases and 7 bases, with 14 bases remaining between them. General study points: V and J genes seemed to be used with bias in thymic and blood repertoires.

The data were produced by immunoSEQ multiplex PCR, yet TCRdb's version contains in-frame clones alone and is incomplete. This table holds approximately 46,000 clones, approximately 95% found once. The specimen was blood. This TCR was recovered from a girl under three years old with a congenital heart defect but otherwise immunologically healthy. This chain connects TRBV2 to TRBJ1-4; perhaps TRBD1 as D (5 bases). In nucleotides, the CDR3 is TGTGCCAGCTTCTGGCAGGGAGGTGAAAAACTGTTTTTT. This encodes CASFWQGGEKLFF.